The entry below gives a single T cell receptor (beta chain) sequence along with its context. There is no known antigen for this receptor. Base qualities are not recorded, but no much larger clone differs from it by a single base. The data are from a study of T cell responses to AZD1222 COVID-19 vaccine (dated by TCRdb to the early 2020s). Concerning the study at large: AZD1222 recipients whose second dose came at about 4 weeks and those whose second dose came at about 12 weeks were combined into one group, since spike-specific TCR depth and breadth did not differ between the two schedules. TCR sequencing covered roughly 230 trial participants: 200 to 220 given two doses of AZD1222 and around 25 given two doses of MenACWY control vaccine. Enrollment into the trials was organized by age into subgroups of 18-55, 56-69 and 70-plus years, and those subgroups contained approximately 160, 26 and 62 TCR-sequenced participants, respectively. What the research found in general, with its limitations: After two AZD1222 doses, both the breadth and the depth of spike-specific TCRs were significantly higher than at day 0 and than in MenACWY recipients. Because no day 14 peak-response samples were available, repertoires were characterized only after the peak T cell response. In the small 56-69-year group, the increase in depth fell short of significance, most likely because of low power. CD4 TCRs associated with the vaccine covered the entire spike protein, and the dominant responses were in regions 160-218 and 743-854. Reportedly, close to half of the unique spike-specific TCRs recognized epitopes lying outside the regions that are mutated in the B.1.351 and B.1.1.7 variants. Participants were mostly white British and included more females than males, and it was suggested by the authors that clonal diversity may have been underestimated. Only 5 to 7 AZD1222 recipients were SARS-CoV-2 seropositive at baseline, limiting conclusions about previously exposed vaccinees.

The CDR3 regions of human TCRbeta chains were subjected to immunosequencing. The authors' pipeline ran thus. TCRs in the repertoires were compared against a reference library of SARS-CoV-2-specific TCRs that had been generated with the MIRA antigen-specificity platform. Breadth was defined as the fraction of unique TCRs that were SARS-CoV-2-associated. Depth was defined as the fraction of total T cells that were SARS-CoV-2-associated. Each spike-specific TCR was assigned to its reactive spike region and to a CD4 or CD8 class using the MIRA data. Log10-transformed breadth and depth values were compared by one-way ANOVA with Sidak's multiple comparisons tests. TCRdb retrieved this table from immuneACCESS and kept in-frame rearrangements only. Not all clones are present; in checked studies, unresolved V genes account for under half, and no reason is known for the remainder. D and trimming were read from the DNA, whereas the V and J calls and clone size are those reported in that table. This sample lists over 100,000 clones; less than 90% were detected once. The ten largest clonotypes hold 2% to 3% of the sample.

The sample's time point label, in plain terms: baseline before first vaccination. Vaccinee samples came from UK trials COV001 and COV002, including a single-blind randomized controlled phase 2/3 trial of AZD1222 (ChAdOx1 nCoV-19) in healthy adults. For TCRbeta chain sequencing, PBMC samples from trial participants were taken at day 0 and at day 28 after the second dose. Trimming takes 1 base from V and 0 bases from J, and the germline ends sit 3 bases apart. CDR1 and CDR2 were assigned from the germline V gene as SGHNT and YENEEA. The CDR3 contains 14 residues, cysteine and phenylalanine counted. Only the CDR3 portion is preserved as DNA: 42 bases, with reading frame beginning at the first base.

The chain is encoded by TRBV11-3 joined to TRBJ1-4; a confident D gene designation cannot be given. The sequence was obtained from an adult in good health. The material was peripheral blood, obtained on day 0 of AZD1222 vaccination. The CDR3 in this case is CASSLVPTNEKLFF. The nucleotide sequence reads TGTGCCAGCAGCTTAGTACCAACTAATGAAAAACTGTTTTTT.